This T cell receptor (beta chain) was captured in a study of Ad26.COV2.S vaccination and SARS-CoV-2 variants. Study in general: Into the muscle, Ad26.COV2.S was dosed once or twice, 56 days apart. Overall study findings and caveats: Considerable breadth of spike-specific CD8+ and CD4+ T cell responses has reportedly been documented following vaccination.

In regard to this clone: Its target is unknown.

Generated by immunoSEQ multiplex PCR, the TCRdb table keeps only in-frame clones and is missing some. The table records some 320,000 clones, just under 85% of them present only once. Treatment of the sample: 15 to 20 received Ad26.COV2.S at low or high dose, single or two shots; about five received placebo; per-sample allocation not given. All samples were drawn on day 63, counting from the first vaccine or placebo injection. Vaccination used an Ad26 vector expressing Wuhan-strain SARS-CoV-2 spike. Germline values: CDR1 LNHDA, CDR2 SQIVND (reference sequence). This CDR3 has 15 residues. J gave up 4 bases and V 6 bases, and 8 bases lay outside the gene matches.

The genes are TRBV19 and TRBJ1-1; 10 bases fit TRBD1. This TCR came from a person aged 18-60 years who received the Ad26.COV2.S COVID-19 vaccine or a placebo. The sample in question was peripheral blood, obtained in a trial of Ad26.COV2.S vaccine versus placebo. The DNA for the CDR3 is TGTGCCAGTAGGCTAAGACAGGGGGCGGTCACTGAAGCTTTCTTT. The encoded protein is CASRLRQGAVTEAFF.